The entry below gives a single T cell receptor (beta chain) sequence along with its context. Its antigen is still unknown. These data come from a study of OX40 agonist ivuxolimab in advanced cancers. Study at large: A history of anti-PD-1, anti-PD-L1 or anti-CTLA-4 therapy was acceptable, and over 30% had some.

Clones were sequenced by immunoSEQ multiplex PCR, and TCRdb holds only the in-frame ones, with some missing. The sample yields under 50,000 clones, around nine tenths seen once. Study-wide results and limits: Clonal expansion was seen in CD4+ and CD8+ blood T cells by week 6 at 0.1 to 3.0 mg/kg. Expanded clones were, on average, more numerous in CD8+ T cells than in CD4+.

Exclusion applied to patients with autoimmune disease history or systemic immunosuppression. The clonotype originates from an adult with an advanced solid tumor such as melanoma, head and neck, liver or kidney cancer. Here the sequenced sample was CD4+ or CD8+ T cells sorted from blood, taken in a trial of the OX40 agonist ivuxolimab.

Here the CDR3 DNA reads TGTGCCAGCAGTTTATTGCCCGCTAAGAGGGTCAAAAACATTCAGTACTTC. Translating gives CASSLLPAKRVKNIQYF. The rearrangement links TRBV27 to TRBJ2-4; weak D call: TRBD2 (5 bases). The germline CDR1 and CDR2 sequences are MNHEY and SMNVEV (reference sequence). V was clipped by 1 base and J by 3 bases, with 16 bases between them. The CDR3 spans 17 residues.